The entry below describes one TCR beta chain. V was clipped by 5 bases and J by 7 bases; unmatched bases: 5. The CDR3 is 13 amino acids. Germline V gives CDR1 SGHKS, CDR2 YYEKEE (reference sequence). This record comes from a study of blood T cell repertoires in COVID-19. Produced via immunoSEQ multiplex PCR; TCRdb's table is partial and in-frame only. In the table there are about 46,000 clones, about nine tenths of which are singletons. Sequencing was done on a sample of peripheral blood. The V call is TRBV5-5, the J call TRBJ2-2, with 7 nucleotides matching TRBD1. This clonotype was obtained from a man aged 55 to 69 with active or convalescent COVID-19. CDR3 region: CASSSGGLGELFF. In DNA, the CDR3 is TGTGCCAGCAGTTCAGGGGGTCTCGGGGAGCTGTTTTTT.